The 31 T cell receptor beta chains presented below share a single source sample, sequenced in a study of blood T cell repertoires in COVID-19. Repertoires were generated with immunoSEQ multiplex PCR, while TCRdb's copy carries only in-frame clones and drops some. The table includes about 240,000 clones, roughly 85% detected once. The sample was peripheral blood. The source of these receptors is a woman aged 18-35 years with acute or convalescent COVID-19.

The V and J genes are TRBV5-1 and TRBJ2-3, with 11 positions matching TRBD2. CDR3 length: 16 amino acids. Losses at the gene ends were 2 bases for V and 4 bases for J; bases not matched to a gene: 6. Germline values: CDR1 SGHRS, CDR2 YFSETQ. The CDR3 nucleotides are TGCGCCAGCAGCTTTACAGGACTAGCGGGTCCAGATACGCAGTATTTT. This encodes CASSFTGLAGPDTQYF.

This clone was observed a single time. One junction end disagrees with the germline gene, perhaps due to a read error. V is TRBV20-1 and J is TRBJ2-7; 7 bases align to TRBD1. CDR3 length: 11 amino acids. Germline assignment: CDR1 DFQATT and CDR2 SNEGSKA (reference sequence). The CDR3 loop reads CSPRQGNEQYF. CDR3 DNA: TGCAGTCCTAGACAGGGAAACGAGCAGTACTTC.

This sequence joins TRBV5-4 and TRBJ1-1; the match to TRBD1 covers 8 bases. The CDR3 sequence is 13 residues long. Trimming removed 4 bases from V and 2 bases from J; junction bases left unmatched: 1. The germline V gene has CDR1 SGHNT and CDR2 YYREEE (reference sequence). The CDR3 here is CASSGQGNTEAFF. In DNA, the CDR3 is TGTGCCAGCAGCGGACAGGGTAACACTGAAGCTTTCTTT.

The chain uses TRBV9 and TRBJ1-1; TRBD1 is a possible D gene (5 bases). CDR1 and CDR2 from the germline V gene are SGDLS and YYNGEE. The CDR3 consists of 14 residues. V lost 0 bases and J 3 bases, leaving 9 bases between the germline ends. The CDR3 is CASSVEAGDTEAFF. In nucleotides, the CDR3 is TGTGCCAGCAGCGTAGAAGCGGGGGACACTGAAGCTTTCTTT.

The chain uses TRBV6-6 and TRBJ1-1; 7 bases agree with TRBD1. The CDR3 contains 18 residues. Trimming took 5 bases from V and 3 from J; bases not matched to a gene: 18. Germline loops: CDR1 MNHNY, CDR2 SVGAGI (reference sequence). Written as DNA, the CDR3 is TGTGCCAGCAGTCACCACCTGAGGAGGGGGCTTCGGGACACTGAAGCTTTCTTT. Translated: CASSHHLRRGLRDTEAFF.

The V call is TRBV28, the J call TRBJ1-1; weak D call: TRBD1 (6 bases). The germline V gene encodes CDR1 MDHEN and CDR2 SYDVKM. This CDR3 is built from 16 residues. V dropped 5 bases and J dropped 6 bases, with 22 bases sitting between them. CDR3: CASSPLTGPRFSEAFF. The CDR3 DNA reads TGTGCCAGCAGTCCCCTTACAGGGCCTCGTTTCTCTGAAGCTTTCTTT.

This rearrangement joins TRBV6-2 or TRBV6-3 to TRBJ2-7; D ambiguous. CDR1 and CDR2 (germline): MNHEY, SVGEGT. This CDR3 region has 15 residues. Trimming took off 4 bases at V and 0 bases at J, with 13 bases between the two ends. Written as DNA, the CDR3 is TGTGCCAGCAGTTCTCAGCGAAGGAGCTCCTACGAGCAGTACTTC. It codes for CASSSQRRSSYEQYF.

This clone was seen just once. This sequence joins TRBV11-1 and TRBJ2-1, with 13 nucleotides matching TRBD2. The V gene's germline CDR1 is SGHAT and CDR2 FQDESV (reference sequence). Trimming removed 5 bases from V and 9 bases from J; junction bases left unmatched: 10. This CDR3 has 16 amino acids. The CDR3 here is CASSPGLAGPSGEQFF. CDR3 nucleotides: TGTGCCAGCAGCCCGGGACTAGCGGGGCCATCAGGTGAGCAGTTCTTC.

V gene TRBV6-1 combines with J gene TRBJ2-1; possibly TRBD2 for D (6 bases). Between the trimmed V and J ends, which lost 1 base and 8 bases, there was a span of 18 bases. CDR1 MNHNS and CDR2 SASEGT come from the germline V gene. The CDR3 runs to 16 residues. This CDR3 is CASSEVVLASWDEQFF. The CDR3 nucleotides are TGTGCCAGCAGTGAAGTGGTACTAGCTTCTTGGGATGAGCAGTTCTTC.

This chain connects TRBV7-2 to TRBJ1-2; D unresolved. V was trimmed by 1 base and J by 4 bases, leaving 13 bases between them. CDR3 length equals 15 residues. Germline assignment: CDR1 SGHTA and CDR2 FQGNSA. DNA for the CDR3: TGTGCCAGCAGCTTAGGGGCCGACCAGCTCTATGGCTACACCTTC. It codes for CASSLGADQLYGYTF. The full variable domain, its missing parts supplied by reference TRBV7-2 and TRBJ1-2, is GAGVSQSPSNKVTEKGKDVELRCDPISGHTALYWYRQSLGQGLEFLIYFQGNSAPDKSGLPSDRFSAERTGGSVSTLTIQRTQQEDSAVYLCASSLGADQLYGYTFGSGTRLTVV.

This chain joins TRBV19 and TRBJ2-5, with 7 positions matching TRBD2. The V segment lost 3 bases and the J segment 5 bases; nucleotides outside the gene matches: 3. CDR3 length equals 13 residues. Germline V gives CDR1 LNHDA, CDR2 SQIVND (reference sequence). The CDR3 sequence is CASSMRERETQYF. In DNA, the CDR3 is TGTGCCAGTAGTATGCGGGAGCGGGAGACCCAGTACTTC.

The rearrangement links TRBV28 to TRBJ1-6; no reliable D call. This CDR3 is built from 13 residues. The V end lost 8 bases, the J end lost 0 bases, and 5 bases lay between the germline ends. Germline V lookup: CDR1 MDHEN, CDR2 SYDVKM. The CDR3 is CASWSSYNSPLHF. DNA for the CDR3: TGTGCCAGCTGGAGCTCCTATAATTCACCCCTCCACTTT.

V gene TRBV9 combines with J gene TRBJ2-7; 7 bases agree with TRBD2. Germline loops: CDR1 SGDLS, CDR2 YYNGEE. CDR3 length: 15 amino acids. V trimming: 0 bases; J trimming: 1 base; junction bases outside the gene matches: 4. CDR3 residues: CASSVGRETSYEQYF. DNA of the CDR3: TGTGCCAGCAGCGTAGGGCGGGAGACATCCTACGAGCAGTACTTC.

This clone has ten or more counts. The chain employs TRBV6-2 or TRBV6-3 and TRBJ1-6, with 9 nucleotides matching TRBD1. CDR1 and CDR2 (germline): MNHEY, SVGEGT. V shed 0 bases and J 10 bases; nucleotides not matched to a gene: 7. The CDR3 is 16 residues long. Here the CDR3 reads CASSYSGTGSYSPLHF. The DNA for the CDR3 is TGTGCCAGCAGTTACTCTGGGACAGGGTCGTACTCACCCCTCCACTTT.

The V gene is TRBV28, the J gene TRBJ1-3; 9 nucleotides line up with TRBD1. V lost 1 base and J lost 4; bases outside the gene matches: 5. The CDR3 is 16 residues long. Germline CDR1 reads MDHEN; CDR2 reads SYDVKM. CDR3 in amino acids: CASSLFHRGPGNTIYF. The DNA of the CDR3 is TGTGCCAGCAGTTTATTCCACAGGGGGCCAGGAAACACCATATATTTT. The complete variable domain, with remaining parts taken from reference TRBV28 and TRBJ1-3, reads DVKVTQSSRYLVKRTGEKVFLECVQDMDHENMFWYRQDPGLGLRLIYFSYDVKMKEKGDIPEGYSVSREKKERFSLILESASTNQTSMYLCASSLFHRGPGNTIYFGEGSWLTVV.

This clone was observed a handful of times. The CDR3 DNA reads TGTGCCAGCAGCTTGGGGACTAGCGGAGCGAACACCGGGGAGCTGTTTTTT. It translates to CASSLGTSGANTGELFF. This rearrangement joins TRBV5-6 to TRBJ2-2; 10 bases agree with TRBD2. CDR3 length: 17 residues. Germline trimming cut 0 bases from V and 0 bases from J; bases unmatched to any gene: 2. Germline CDR1 reads SGHDT; CDR2 reads YYEEEE.

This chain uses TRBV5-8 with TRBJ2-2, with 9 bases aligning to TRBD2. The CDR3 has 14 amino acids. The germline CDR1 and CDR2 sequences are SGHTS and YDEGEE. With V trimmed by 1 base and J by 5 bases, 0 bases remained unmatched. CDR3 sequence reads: CASSLLAGTGELFF. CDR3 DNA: TGTGCCAGCAGCTTGCTAGCGGGGACCGGGGAGCTGTTTTTT.

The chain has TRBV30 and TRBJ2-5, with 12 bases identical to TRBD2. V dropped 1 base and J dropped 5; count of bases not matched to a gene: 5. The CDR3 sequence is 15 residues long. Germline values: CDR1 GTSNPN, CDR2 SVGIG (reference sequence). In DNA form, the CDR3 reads TGTGCCTGGAGTGGGGCTAGCGGGAGGGGGGAGACCCAGTACTTC. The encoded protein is CAWSGASGRGETQYF.

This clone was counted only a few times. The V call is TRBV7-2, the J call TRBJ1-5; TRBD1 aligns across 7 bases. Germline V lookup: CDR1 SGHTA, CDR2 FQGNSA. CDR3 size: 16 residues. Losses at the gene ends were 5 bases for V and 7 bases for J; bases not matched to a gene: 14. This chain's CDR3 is CASSPRGGGLQQPQHF. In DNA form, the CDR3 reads TGTGCCAGCAGCCCTCGAGGGGGCGGCCTCCAACAGCCCCAGCATTTT.

CDR3 bases: TGTGCCAGCAGCTTAGGGACTAGTCGCTCCTACAATGAGCAGTTCTTC. It codes for CASSLGTSRSYNEQFF. The chain combines TRBV7-8 with TRBJ2-1; 7 bases map to TRBD2. There are 16 residues in the CDR3. V lost 1 base to trimming and J lost 0 bases; unmatched junction nucleotides: 3. Germline V CDR1 and CDR2: SGHVS, FQNEAQ.

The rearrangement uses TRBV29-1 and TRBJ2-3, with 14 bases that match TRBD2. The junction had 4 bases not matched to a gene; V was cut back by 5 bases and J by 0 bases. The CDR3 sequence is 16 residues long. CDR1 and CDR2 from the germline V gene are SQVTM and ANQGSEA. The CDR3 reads CSVTRTSGRSTDTQYF. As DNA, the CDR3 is TGCAGCGTTACCAGGACTAGCGGGAGGAGCACAGATACGCAGTATTTT.

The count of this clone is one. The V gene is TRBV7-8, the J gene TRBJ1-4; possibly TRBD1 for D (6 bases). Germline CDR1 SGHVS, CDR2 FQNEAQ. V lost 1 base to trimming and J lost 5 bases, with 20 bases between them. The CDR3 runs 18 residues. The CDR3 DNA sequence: TGTGCCAGCAGCTTAGTCCGGACAGCAGGGCTCGGAAATGAAAAACTGTTTTTT. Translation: CASSLVRTAGLGNEKLFF.

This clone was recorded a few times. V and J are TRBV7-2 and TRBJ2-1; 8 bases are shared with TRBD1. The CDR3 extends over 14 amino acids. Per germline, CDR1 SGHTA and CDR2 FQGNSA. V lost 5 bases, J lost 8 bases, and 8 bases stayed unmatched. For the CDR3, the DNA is TGTGCCAGCAGCCAGGGGGCAGCCCAGGATGAGCAGTTCTTC. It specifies CASSQGAAQDEQFF.

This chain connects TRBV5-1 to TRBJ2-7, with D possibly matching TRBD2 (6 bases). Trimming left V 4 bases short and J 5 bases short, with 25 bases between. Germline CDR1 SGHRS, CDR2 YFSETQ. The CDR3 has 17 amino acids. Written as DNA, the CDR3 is TGCGCCAGCAGCCCCATATTCGTGGGAGGTATCGAGGACGAGCAGTACTTC. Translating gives CASSPIFVGGIEDEQYF. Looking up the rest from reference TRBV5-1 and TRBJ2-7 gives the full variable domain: KAGVTQTPRYLIKTRGQQVTLSCSPISGHRSVSWYQQTPGQGLQFLFEYFSETQRNKGNFPGRFSGRQFSNSRSEMNVSTLELGDSALYLCASSPIFVGGIEDEQYFGPGTRLTVT.

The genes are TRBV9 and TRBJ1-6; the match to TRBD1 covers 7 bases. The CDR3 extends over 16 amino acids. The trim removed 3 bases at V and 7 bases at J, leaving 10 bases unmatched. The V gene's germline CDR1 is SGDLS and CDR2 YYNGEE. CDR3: CASSAGAGTANSPLHF. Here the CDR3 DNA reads TGTGCCAGCAGCGCCGGGGCCGGGACAGCCAATTCACCCCTCCACTTT. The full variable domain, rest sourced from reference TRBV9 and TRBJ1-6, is DSGVTQTPKHLITATGQRVTLRCSPRSGDLSVYWYQQSLDQGLQFLIQYYNGEERAKGNILERFSAQQFPDLHSELNLSSLELGDSALYFCASSAGAGTANSPLHFGNGTRLTVT.

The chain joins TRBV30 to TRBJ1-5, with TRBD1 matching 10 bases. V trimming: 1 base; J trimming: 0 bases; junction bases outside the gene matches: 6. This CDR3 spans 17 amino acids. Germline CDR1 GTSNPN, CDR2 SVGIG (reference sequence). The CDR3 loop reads CAWSEFGTGASNQPQHF. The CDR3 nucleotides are TGTGCCTGGAGTGAATTCGGGACAGGGGCTAGCAATCAGCCCCAGCATTTT. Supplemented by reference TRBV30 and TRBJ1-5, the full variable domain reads SQTIHQWPATLVQPVGSPLSLECTVEGTSNPNLYWYRQAAGRGLQLLFYSVGIGQISSEVPQNLSASRPQDRQFILSSKKLLLSDSGFYLCAWSEFGTGASNQPQHFGDGTRLSIL.

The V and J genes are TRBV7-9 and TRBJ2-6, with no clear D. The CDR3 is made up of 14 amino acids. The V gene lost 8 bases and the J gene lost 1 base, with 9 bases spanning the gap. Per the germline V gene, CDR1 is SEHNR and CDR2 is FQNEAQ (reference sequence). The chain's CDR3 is CASRGVSGANVLTF. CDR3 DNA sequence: TGTGCCAGCCGAGGCGTTTCTGGGGCCAACGTCCTGACTTTC.

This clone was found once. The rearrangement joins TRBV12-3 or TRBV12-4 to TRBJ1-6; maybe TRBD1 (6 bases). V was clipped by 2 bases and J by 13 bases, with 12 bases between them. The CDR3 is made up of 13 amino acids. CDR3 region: CASSLNRAGPLHF. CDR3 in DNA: TGTGCCAGCAGTTTAAACAGGGCTGGGCCCCTCCACTTT.

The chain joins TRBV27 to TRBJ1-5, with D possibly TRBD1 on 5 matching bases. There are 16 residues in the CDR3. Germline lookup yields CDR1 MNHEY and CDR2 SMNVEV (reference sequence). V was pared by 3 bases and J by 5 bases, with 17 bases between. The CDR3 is CASSFTGRGGDQPQHF. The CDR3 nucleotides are TGTGCCAGCAGTTTCACCGGTAGGGGAGGCGATCAGCCCCAGCATTTT.

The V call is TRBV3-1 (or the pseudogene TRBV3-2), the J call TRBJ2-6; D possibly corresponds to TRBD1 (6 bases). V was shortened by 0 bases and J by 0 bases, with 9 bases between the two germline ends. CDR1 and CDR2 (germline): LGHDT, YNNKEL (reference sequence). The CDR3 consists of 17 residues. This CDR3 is CASSQDLDSSGANVLTF. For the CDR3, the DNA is TGTGCCAGCAGCCAAGACCTGGACAGCTCTGGGGCCAACGTCCTGACTTTC.

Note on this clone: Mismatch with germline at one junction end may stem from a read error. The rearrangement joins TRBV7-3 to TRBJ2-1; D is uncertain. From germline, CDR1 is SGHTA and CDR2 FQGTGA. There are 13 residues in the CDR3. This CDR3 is CASSLTRIDEQFF. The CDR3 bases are TGTGCCAGCAGCCTAACCCGCATAGATGAGCAGTTCTTC.